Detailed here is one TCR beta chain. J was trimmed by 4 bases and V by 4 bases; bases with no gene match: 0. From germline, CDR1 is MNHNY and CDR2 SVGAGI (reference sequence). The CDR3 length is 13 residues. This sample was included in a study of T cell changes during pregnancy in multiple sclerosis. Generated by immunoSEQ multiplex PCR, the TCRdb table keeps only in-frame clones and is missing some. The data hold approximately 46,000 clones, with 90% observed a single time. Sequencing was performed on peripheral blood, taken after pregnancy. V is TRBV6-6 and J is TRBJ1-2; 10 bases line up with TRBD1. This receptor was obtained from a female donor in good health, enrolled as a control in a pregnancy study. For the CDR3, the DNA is TGTGCCAGCAGTTGGACAGGGGGCTATGGCTACACCTTC. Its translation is CASSWTGGYGYTF.